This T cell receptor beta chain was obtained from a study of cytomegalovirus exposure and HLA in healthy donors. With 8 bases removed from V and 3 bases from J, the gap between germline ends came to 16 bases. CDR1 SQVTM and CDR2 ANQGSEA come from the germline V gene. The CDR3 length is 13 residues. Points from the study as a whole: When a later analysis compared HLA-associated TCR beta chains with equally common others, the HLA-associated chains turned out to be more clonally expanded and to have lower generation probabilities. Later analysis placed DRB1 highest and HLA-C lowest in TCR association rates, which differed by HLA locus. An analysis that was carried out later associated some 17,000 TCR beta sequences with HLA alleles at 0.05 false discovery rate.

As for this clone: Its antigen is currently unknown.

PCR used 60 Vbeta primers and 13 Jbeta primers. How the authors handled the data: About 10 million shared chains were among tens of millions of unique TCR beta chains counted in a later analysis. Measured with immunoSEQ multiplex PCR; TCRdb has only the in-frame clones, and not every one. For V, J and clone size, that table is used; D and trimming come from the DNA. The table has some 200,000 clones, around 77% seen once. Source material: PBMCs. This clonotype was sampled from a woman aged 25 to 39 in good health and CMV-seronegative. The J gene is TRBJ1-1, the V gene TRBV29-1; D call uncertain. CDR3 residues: CSSGRWRDTEAFF. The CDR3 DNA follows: TGCAGCAGTGGTAGGTGGAGAGACACTGAAGCTTTCTTT.